Listed here are 32 T cell receptor beta chains from one sample, sequenced in a study of early T cells in non-severe SARS-CoV-2 infection. TCRdb redid the calling of the 5' RACE reads with MiXCR, one entry per CDR3 protein. This sample yields approximately 35,000 distinct CDR3 sequences, of which less than 8.5% are seen a single time; about 4% belongs to the top ten. The material sequenced was whole blood. The origin of the receptors is an adult who was a healthcare worker with PCR-confirmed SARS-CoV-2 infection or an uninfected control (not recorded which).

This clonotype was seen only a few times. This chain's CDR3 is CASSPPELGETQYF. The CDR3 DNA sequence: TGTGCCAGCTCACCACCGGAGCTGGGGGAGACCCAGTACTTC. This rearrangement joins TRBV18 to TRBJ2-5; no clear D. This CDR3 is 14 amino acids long. Germline CDR1 and CDR2: KGHSH and LQKENI. Trimming cost V 0 bases and J 5 bases, with 10 bases left between them.

This clonotype has a handful of counts. The V gene is TRBV10-2, the J gene TRBJ2-1; 7 positions agree with TRBD2. V shed 3 bases, J shed 1 base, and the junction held 3 bases outside the gene matches. The CDR3 extends over 15 amino acids. Germline V gives CDR1 WSHSY, CDR2 SAAADI. The CDR3 here is CASSDGRKSYNEQFF. In DNA, the CDR3 is TGCGCCAGCAGTGACGGGAGGAAATCCTACAATGAGCAGTTCTTC.

By proportion, this clonotype is medium-sized. The rearrangement joins TRBV29-1 to TRBJ1-2; D not resolved. Germline V gene data show CDR1 as SQVTM and CDR2 as ANQGSEA. There are 11 residues in the CDR3. The V end was cut by 7 bases, the J end by 4 bases, with 10 bases between. CDR3 DNA: TGCAGCGCAGATTGGGGCTATGGCTACACCTTC. Protein product: CSADWGYGYTF.

This clonotype was seen many times. The chain couples TRBV20-1 to TRBJ2-7; 8 positions match TRBD2. Unmatched junction bases numbered 9, after V lost 1 base and J lost 4 bases. Germline values: CDR1 DFQATT, CDR2 SNEGSKA (reference sequence). CDR3 length equals 15 residues. CDR3 DNA: TGCAGTGCTAGAGTTCGACTAGCGACTACGTACGAGCAGTACTTC. Its protein is CSARVRLATTYEQYF.

V and J are TRBV20-1 and TRBJ2-1; D might be TRBD2 (6 bases). V gave up 6 bases and J gave up 2 bases, with 11 bases separating them. Germline V CDR1 and CDR2: DFQATT, SNEGSKA (reference sequence). This CDR3 has 13 residues. CDR3 residues: CSAWGDPYNEQFF. CDR3 sequence (DNA): TGCAGTGCATGGGGGGACCCCTACAATGAGCAGTTCTTC.

The chain has TRBV4-2 and TRBJ2-7; tentatively, D is TRBD1 (6 bases). Trimming cost V 7 bases and J 5 bases, with 15 bases left between them. The CDR3 covers 13 residues. The germline CDR1 and CDR2 sequences are LGHNA and YNFKEQ. In DNA, the CDR3 is TGTGCCAGCACCAGGGGAGACACGGACGAGCAGTACTTC. Translating it yields CASTRGDTDEQYF.

This clonotype has ten or more counts. The genes are TRBV12-3 or TRBV12-4 and TRBJ2-3; D is uncertain. This CDR3 spans 14 amino acids. Deletions cut 0 bases from V and 5 bases from J, with 9 bases between. CDR3 DNA sequence: TGTGCCAGCAGTTTAGCGGCTATCCAAGATACGCAGTATTTT. Its protein is CASSLAAIQDTQYF.

Many counts were recorded for this clonotype. The chain has TRBV25-1 and TRBJ2-1; 7 bases match TRBD1. After removal of 2 bases from V and 4 bases from J, the junction contained 2 bases not matched to a gene. The CDR3 length is 14 residues. Per germline, CDR1 MGHDK and CDR2 SYGVNS. For the CDR3, the DNA is TGTGCCAGCAGTGAAGCAGGGGGATACAATGAGCAGTTCTTC. It specifies CASSEAGGYNEQFF.

The sample holds many counts of this clonotype. The V call is TRBV23-1, the J call TRBJ2-2; tentatively, D is TRBD1 (6 bases). Being an ORF, TRBV23-1 has a function that is uncertain. The CDR3 sequence is 15 residues long. Trimming removed 5 bases from V and 2 bases from J, with 12 bases in between. CDR3 amino acids: CASSVRTDNTGELFF. The CDR3 bases are TGCGCCAGCAGTGTGAGGACAGACAACACCGGGGAGCTGTTTTTT.

The sample holds many counts of this clonotype. The gene calls are TRBV7-9 and TRBJ1-2; TRBD1 matches at 10 bases. The CDR3 contains 14 residues. The V segment lost 5 bases and the J segment 8 bases; nucleotides outside the gene matches: 8. Germline V gene data show CDR1 as SEHNR and CDR2 as FQNEAQ (reference sequence). DNA for the CDR3: TGTGCCAGCAGCCCCCCGGACAGGGGGGAAGGCTACACCTTC. The encoded protein is CASSPPDRGEGYTF.

This clonotype came up a few times. This chain uses TRBV11-2 with TRBJ2-1; D is possibly TRBD2 (5 bases). Germline V lookup: CDR1 SGHAT, CDR2 FQNNGV. This CDR3 region has 15 residues. V was clipped by 4 bases and J by 3 bases, with 13 bases between them. In DNA, the CDR3 is TGTGCCAGCAGCTGGGCAGCTAGCTTCTACAATGAGCAGTTCTTC. It codes for CASSWAASFYNEQFF.

The table lists this clonotype with a few counts. The V and J genes are TRBV20-1 and TRBJ1-1; D gene uncertain. The CDR3 loop spans 11 amino acids. The V and J ends lost 2 bases and 7 bases respectively, with 8 bases between them. The V gene's germline CDR1 is DFQATT and CDR2 SNEGSKA (reference sequence). The CDR3 spells CSARSSYEAFF. DNA of the CDR3: TGCAGTGCTAGATCCTCTTATGAAGCTTTCTTT.

This clonotype was seen at least ten times. The V and J genes are TRBV13 and TRBJ2-7; TRBD2 agrees at 14 bases. After removal of 3 bases from V and 5 bases from J, the junction contained 12 bases not matched to a gene. The length of the CDR3 is 18 residues. CDR1 and CDR2 from the germline V gene are PRHDT and FYEKMQ (reference sequence). The CDR3 is CASSFGTSGSGFPHEQYF. The CDR3 DNA reads TGTGCCAGCAGCTTTGGGACTAGCGGGAGTGGTTTCCCCCACGAGCAGTACTTC.

The CDR3 sequence is CASTRGRRHEQFF. The CDR3 nucleotides read TGTGCCAGCACCAGGGGCAGGCGGCATGAGCAGTTCTTC. The V gene is TRBV28, the J gene TRBJ2-1, with a tentative D call TRBD1 (6 bases). V was shortened by 7 bases and J by 8 bases, with 15 bases between the two germline ends. Germline CDR1 reads MDHEN; CDR2 reads SYDVKM. This CDR3 contains 13 residues.

This chain uses TRBV11-2 with TRBJ2-1; maybe TRBD1 (6 bases). Germline-derived CDR1 and CDR2 are SGHAT and FQNNGV. Trimming took off 1 base at V and 3 bases at J, with 13 bases between the two ends. The CDR3 spans 16 residues. The CDR3 nucleotides read TGTGCCAGCAGCTTAGTAGGGGGAACTAACTACAATGAGCAGTTCTTC. The encoded protein is CASSLVGGTNYNEQFF.

This clonotype came up many times. This chain joins TRBV20-1 and TRBJ2-7; TRBD1 is a possible D gene (6 bases). This CDR3 comprises 13 residues. The V end lost 6 bases, the J end lost 3 bases, and 15 bases lay between the germline ends. Looked up from germline, CDR1 is DFQATT and CDR2 is SNEGSKA (reference sequence). This CDR3 is CSAPIGQNYEQYF. The CDR3 DNA follows: TGCAGTGCCCCGATCGGACAGAACTACGAGCAGTACTTC.

The V call is TRBV4-2, the J call TRBJ2-7; the match to TRBD2 covers 7 bases. This CDR3 is 18 amino acids long. Germline V CDR1 and CDR2: LGHNA, YNFKEQ. With 4 bases clipped from V and 4 bases from J, the junction kept 19 bases outside the gene matches. The chain's CDR3 is CASSRGLPAREIYYEQYF. CDR3 DNA sequence: TGTGCCAGCAGCCGCGGTTTACCGGCGCGGGAGATTTATTACGAGCAGTACTTC.

Many counts were recorded for this clonotype. The chain recombines TRBV2 with TRBJ2-5; TRBD2 aligns across 7 bases. Trimming cost V 7 bases and J 5 bases; bases outside gene matches: 7. The CDR3 is 13 amino acids. From germline, CDR1 is SNHLY and CDR2 FYNNEI. The CDR3: CASNLRESETQYF. The CDR3 DNA follows: TGTGCCAGCAACTTGCGGGAGAGTGAGACCCAGTACTTC.

This clonotype is medium-sized in the sample. The rearrangement uses TRBV12-3 or TRBV12-4 and TRBJ1-5; no definite D call. This CDR3 comprises 13 residues. V was trimmed by 4 bases and J by 3 bases, leaving 7 bases between them. CDR3 residues: CASSSGINQPQHF. CDR3 bases: TGTGCCAGCAGTTCCGGGATCAATCAGCCCCAGCATTTT.

This clonotype was detected many times. The chain employs TRBV5-1 and TRBJ2-7; D perhaps matches TRBD1 (6 bases). Looked up from germline, CDR1 is SGHRS and CDR2 is YFSETQ. The CDR3 runs to 13 residues. The CDR3 sequence: CAAGQRSSYEQYF. As DNA, the CDR3 is TGCGCTGCTGGACAGAGGAGCTCCTACGAGCAGTACTTC.

This clonotype was counted at least ten times. V is TRBV6-1 and J is TRBJ1-1; 8 nucleotides agree with TRBD1. Germline CDR1 MNHNS, CDR2 SASEGT. J gave up 4 bases and V 3 bases, and 7 bases lay outside the gene matches. The CDR3 consists of 15 residues. CDR3 in amino acids: CASSDQQGGSTEAFF. In DNA, the CDR3 is TGTGCCAGCAGTGACCAACAGGGGGGAAGCACTGAAGCTTTCTTT.

In its sample, this clonotype was seen many times. The chain uses TRBV28 and TRBJ2-1, with D possibly TRBD1 on 6 matching bases. The germline V gene encodes CDR1 MDHEN and CDR2 SYDVKM. V shed 6 bases and J shed 9 bases, with 24 bases lying between them. The CDR3 is 16 residues long. CDR3 in DNA: TGTGCCAGCAGGGGTCGACAGGATCTGCCCGTAGGTGAGCAGTTCTTC. It yields the protein CASRGRQDLPVGEQFF.

In its sample, this clonotype was seen many times. The V and J genes are TRBV3-1 and TRBJ2-1; the D gene is possibly TRBD2 (5 bases). Germline V gene data show CDR1 as LGHDT and CDR2 as YNNKEL (reference sequence). This CDR3 is built from 14 residues. The V and J ends lost 1 base and 7 bases respectively, with 11 bases between them. CDR3 residues: CASSQAGSGNEQFF. Written as DNA, the CDR3 is TGTGCCAGCAGCCAAGCGGGTTCGGGGAATGAGCAGTTCTTC.

There are a few counts of this clonotype. The chain combines TRBV6-5 with TRBJ2-1; TRBD2 aligns across 10 bases. Germline assignment: CDR1 MNHEY and CDR2 SVGAGI. This CDR3 is built from 14 residues. With 4 bases clipped from V and 6 bases from J, the junction kept 3 bases outside the gene matches. The CDR3 coding sequence is TGTGCCAGCAGTTGGACTAGCGGAGTCAATGAGCAGTTCTTC. Translating gives CASSWTSGVNEQFF.

The J gene is TRBJ2-7, the V gene TRBV20-1; D is unclear. The V and J ends lost 0 bases and 5 bases respectively, with 14 bases between them. Germline CDR1 is DFQATT and CDR2 is SNEGSKA (reference sequence). This CDR3 is 14 amino acids long. The CDR3 protein is CSARDGSLRNEQYF. DNA of the CDR3: TGCAGTGCTAGAGATGGCTCCCTGAGAAACGAGCAGTACTTC.

The chain has TRBV27 and TRBJ2-5, with D uncertain. This CDR3 has 13 amino acids. Germline lookup yields CDR1 MNHEY and CDR2 SMNVEV (reference sequence). V lost 1 base, J lost 4 bases, and 7 bases lay in between. CDR3 amino acids: CASSLFAGETQYF. The CDR3 nucleotides are TGTGCCAGCAGTTTATTCGCAGGAGAGACCCAGTACTTC.

This clonotype was recorded at least ten times. This chain joins TRBV10-3 and TRBJ2-1; 7 bases map to TRBD2. Germline assignment: CDR1 ENHRY and CDR2 SYGVKD. The V segment lost 11 bases and the J segment 4 bases; nucleotides outside the gene matches: 14. The CDR3 length is 15 residues. CDR3 sequence (DNA): TGTGCCGCCGGTCCTAGCGGAAAAACTTACAATGAGCAGTTCTTC. It translates to CAAGPSGKTYNEQFF.

This clonotype has at least ten counts. CDR3 nucleotide sequence: TGTGCCACCAGCCCCGGGACAGGAGGCGAAAAACTGTTTTTT. Translated: CATSPGTGGEKLFF. J is TRBJ1-4 and V is TRBV24-1; 8 bases are a match to TRBD1. Trimming removed 7 bases from V and 8 bases from J; junction bases left unmatched: 8. Germline values: CDR1 KGHDR, CDR2 SFDVKD. The CDR3 extends over 14 amino acids.

This clonotype was recorded at least ten times. This chain uses TRBV10-3 with TRBJ1-1; 8 positions match TRBD1. The V and J ends lost 3 bases and 5 bases, in that order; junction bases with no gene match: 8. The CDR3 runs 15 residues. Germline CDR1 reads ENHRY; CDR2 reads SYGVKD. The CDR3 sequence is CAISETQGARTEAFF. The CDR3, as DNA: TGTGCCATCAGTGAAACGCAGGGGGCTCGAACTGAAGCTTTCTTT.

The sample holds many counts of this clonotype. The chain carries TRBV15 and TRBJ2-1; D ambiguous. The germline V gene has CDR1 LNHNV and CDR2 YYDKDF (reference sequence). V lost 1 base to trimming and J lost 4 bases, with 8 bases between them. The CDR3 consists of 14 residues. As DNA, the CDR3 is TGTGCCACCAGCAGAGCGGGCAGATACAATGAGCAGTTCTTC. It encodes CATSRAGRYNEQFF. The whole variable domain, remainder taken from reference TRBV15 and TRBJ2-1, is DAMVIQNPRYQVTQFGKPVTLSCSQTLNHNVMYWYQQKSSQAPKLLFHYYDKDFNNEADTPDNFQSRRPNTSFCFLDIRSPGLGDTAMYLCATSRAGRYNEQFFGPGTRLTVL.

This clonotype was seen at least ten times. J is TRBJ2-7 and V is TRBV6-1, with 10 positions matching TRBD2. The CDR3 contains 15 residues. V lost 2 bases and J lost 3; bases outside the gene matches: 4. The germline V gene has CDR1 MNHNS and CDR2 SASEGT. CDR3 protein: CASSELAGENYEQYF. In DNA form, the CDR3 reads TGTGCCAGCAGTGAACTAGCGGGAGAAAACTACGAGCAGTACTTC.

As to this clonotype: Sequence at one end of the junction differs from germline and may be a read error. The V gene is TRBV20-1, the J gene TRBJ2-1; D not certain. Germline V CDR1 and CDR2: DFQATT, SNEGSKA (reference sequence). This CDR3 has 13 residues. CDR3 protein: CSAPSVSVGEQLF. The DNA of the CDR3 is TGCAGTGCCCCCTCCGTTTCGGTGGGTGAGCAGCTCTTC.